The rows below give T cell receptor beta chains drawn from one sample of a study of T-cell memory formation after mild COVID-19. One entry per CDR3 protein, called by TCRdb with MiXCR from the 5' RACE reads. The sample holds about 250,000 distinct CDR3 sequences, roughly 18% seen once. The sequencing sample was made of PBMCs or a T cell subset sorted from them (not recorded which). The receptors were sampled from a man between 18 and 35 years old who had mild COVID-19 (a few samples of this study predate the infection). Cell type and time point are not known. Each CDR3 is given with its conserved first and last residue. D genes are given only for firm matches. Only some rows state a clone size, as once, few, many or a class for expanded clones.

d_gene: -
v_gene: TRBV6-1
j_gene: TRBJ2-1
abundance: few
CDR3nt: TGTGCCAGCAGTGAGCGTGGCGCCTCCTCCTACAATGAGCAGTTCTTC
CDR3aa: CASSERGASSYNEQFF

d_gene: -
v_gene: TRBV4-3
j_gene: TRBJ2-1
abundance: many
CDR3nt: TGCGCCAGCAGCCAACATGGTCCCTACAATGAGCAGTTCTTC
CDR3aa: CASSQHGPYNEQFF

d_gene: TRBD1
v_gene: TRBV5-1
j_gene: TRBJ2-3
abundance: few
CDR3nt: TGCGCCAGCAGCTTTGGACAGGGGTTGGATACGCAGTATTTT
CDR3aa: CASSFGQGLDTQYF

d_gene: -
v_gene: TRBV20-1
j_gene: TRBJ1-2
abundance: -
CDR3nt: TGCAGTGCCGAAATAAGGAGCTCCTATGGCTACACCTTC
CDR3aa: CSAEIRSSYGYTF

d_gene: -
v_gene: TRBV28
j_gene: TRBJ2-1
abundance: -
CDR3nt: TGTGCCAGCAGTTTATACGGGGATGAGCAGTTCTTC
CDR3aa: CASSLYGDEQFF

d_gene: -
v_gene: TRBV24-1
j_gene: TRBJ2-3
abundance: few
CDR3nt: TGTGCCACCAGGGATACAGATACGCAGTATTTT
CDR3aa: CATRDTDTQYF

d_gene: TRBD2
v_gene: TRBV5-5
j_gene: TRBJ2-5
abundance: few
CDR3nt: TGTGCCAGCAGCTTTTTTAGCGGGGGGGGAGCAGAGACCCAGTACTTC
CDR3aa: CASSFFSGGGAETQYF

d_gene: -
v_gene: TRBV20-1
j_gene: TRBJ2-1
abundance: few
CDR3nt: TGCAGTGCTAGCCCTTTGATGAGCTCCTACAATGAGCAGTTCTTC
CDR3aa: CSASPLMSSYNEQFF

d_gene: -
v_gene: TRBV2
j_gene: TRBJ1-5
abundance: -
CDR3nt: TGTGCCAGCGGTGACGTCTATAGCAATCAGCCCCAGCATTTT
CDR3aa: CASGDVYSNQPQHF

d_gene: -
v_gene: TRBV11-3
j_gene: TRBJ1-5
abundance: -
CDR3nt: TGTGCCAGCAGCTTAGATCCCCCAGGGAGGAGAGATCAGCCCCAGCATTTT
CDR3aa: CASSLDPPGRRDQPQHF

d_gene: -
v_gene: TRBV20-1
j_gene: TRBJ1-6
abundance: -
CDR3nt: TGCAGTGCTAGAAGTTACAGCCTAGACTCCTATAATTCACCCCTCCACTTT
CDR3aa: CSARSYSLDSYNSPLHF

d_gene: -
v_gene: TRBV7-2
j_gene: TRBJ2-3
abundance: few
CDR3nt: TGTGCCAGCAGCGCACGGGACGGTGAAGATACGCAGTATTTT
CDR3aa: CASSARDGEDTQYF

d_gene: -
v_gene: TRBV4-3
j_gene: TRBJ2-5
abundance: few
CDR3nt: TGCGCCAGCAGCCAAAACACAAGGAGTACGGGAGAGACCCAGTACTTC
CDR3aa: CASSQNTRSTGETQYF

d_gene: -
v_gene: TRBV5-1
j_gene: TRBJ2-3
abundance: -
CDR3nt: TGCGCCAGCAGCTTGGCGGCGGGCGGAGATACGCAGTATTTT
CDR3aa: CASSLAAGGDTQYF

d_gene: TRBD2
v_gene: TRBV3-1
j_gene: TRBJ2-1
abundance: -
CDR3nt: TGTGCCAGCAGCCAAGTTGGTAGCGGGGGGGCCGGGTTCTTC
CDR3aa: CASSQVGSGGAGFF

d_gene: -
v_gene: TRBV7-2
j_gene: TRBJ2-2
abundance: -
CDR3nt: TGTGCCAGCAGCTCCGCGACAGTCCGGGAGCTGTTTTTT
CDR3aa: CASSSATVRELFF

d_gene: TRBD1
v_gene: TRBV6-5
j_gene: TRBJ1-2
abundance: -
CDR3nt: TGTGCCAGCAGTTATCAGACAGGGTTTGGCTACACCTTC
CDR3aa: CASSYQTGFGYTF

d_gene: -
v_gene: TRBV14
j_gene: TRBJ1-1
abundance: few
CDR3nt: TGTGCCAGCAGCCATGCGTGGGGGCTCGGCACTGAAGCTTTCTTT
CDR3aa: CASSHAWGLGTEAFF

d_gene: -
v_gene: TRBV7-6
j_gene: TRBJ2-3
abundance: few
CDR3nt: TGTGCCAGCAGCTTAGCCCGCGGGTATAGCACAGATACGCAGTATTTT
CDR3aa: CASSLARGYSTDTQYF

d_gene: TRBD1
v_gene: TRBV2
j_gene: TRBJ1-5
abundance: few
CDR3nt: TGTGCCAGCAGTGATAGGGGGCAGCAGCCCCAGCATTTT
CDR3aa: CASSDRGQQPQHF

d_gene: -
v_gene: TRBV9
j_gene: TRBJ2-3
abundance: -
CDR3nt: TGTGCCAGCAGCGTAATAGCGGCCGATACGCAGTATTTT
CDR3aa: CASSVIAADTQYF

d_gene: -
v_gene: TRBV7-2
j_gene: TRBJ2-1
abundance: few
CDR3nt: TGTGCCAGCAGTCCCCAGAGCAGAGGTAGTGAGCAGTTCTTC
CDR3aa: CASSPQSRGSEQFF

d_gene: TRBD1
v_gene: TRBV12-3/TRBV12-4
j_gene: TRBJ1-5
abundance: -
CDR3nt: TGTGCCAGCAGAAGGACAGGGGATAGCAATCAGCCCCAGCATTTT
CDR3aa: CASRRTGDSNQPQHF

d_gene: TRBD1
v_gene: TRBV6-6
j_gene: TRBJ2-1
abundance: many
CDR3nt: TGTGCCAGCAGTTACTCAGGGACAGTTGCCTACAATGAGCAGTTCTTC
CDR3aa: CASSYSGTVAYNEQFF

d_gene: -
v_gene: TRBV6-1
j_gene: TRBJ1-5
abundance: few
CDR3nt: TGTGCCAGCCTCCGGGGTTTCAATCAGCCCCAGCATTTT
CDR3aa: CASLRGFNQPQHF

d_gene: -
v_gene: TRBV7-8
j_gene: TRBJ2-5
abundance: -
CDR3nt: TGTGCCAGCAGCTTGCTCCTACAAGAGACCCAGTACTTC
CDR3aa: CASSLLLQETQYF

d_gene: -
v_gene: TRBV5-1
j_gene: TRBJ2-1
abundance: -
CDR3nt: TGCGCCAGCAGCTTGGGGGAGCATGAGCAGTTCTTC
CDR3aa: CASSLGEHEQFF

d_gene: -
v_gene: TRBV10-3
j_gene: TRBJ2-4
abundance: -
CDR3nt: TGTGCCATCAGTGGAGGGGGGGCCAAAAACATTCAGTACTTC
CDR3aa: CAISGGGAKNIQYF

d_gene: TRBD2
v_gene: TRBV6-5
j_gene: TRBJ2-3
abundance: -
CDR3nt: TGTGCCAGCAGGGATGGCGGGGGGGGAGATACGCAGTATTTT
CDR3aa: CASRDGGGGDTQYF

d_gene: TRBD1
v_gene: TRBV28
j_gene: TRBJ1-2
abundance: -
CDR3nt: TGTGCCAGCAGACGAGGGGGACAGGGCTACTATGGCTACACCTTC
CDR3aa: CASRRGGQGYYGYTF

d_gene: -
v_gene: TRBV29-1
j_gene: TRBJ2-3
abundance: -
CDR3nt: TGCAGCGTCCGGACACGTAGCACAGATACGCAGTATTTT
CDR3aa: CSVRTRSTDTQYF

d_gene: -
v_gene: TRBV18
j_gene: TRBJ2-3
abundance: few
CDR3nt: TGTGCCAGCTCAACGGACTCACCCATGGATACGCAGTATTTT
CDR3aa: CASSTDSPMDTQYF

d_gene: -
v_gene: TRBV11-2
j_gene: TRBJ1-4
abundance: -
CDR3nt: TGTGCCAGCAGCACCAGGGATCCAAAACTGTTTTTT
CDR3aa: CASSTRDPKLFF

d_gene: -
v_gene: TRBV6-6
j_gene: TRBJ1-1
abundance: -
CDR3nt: TGTGCCAGCAGTTTTTATGGGGGCAACACTGAAGCTTTCTTT
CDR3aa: CASSFYGGNTEAFF

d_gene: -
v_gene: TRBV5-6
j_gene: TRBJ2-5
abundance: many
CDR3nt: TGTGCCAGCAGCTTGGGGTTCAGACAAGAGACCCAGTACTTC
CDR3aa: CASSLGFRQETQYF